Shown below are 23 T cell receptor beta chains from a single sample sequenced in a study of response to subunit inactivated influenza vaccine. MiXCR was run by TCRdb on the RT-PCR reads, yielding one entry per CDR3 protein. The sample yields roughly 550,000 distinct CDR3 sequences, roughly 25% seen once. These records were also assigned to another study, of T cells expressing NK-cell markers. That paper notes: TCR beta libraries carry UMIs added by 5'RACE template switching.

The source was CD4+ T cells sorted from PBMCs, collected about 13 days after vaccination. Receptors originate from a man aged 45-60 years who received an inactivated influenza vaccine.

In its sample, this clonotype was seen a few times. The chain couples TRBV3-1 to TRBJ2-1; no clear D gene. Germline V gives CDR1 LGHDT, CDR2 YNNKEL (reference sequence). V was trimmed by 3 bases and J by 2 bases, leaving 14 bases between them. The CDR3 contains 16 residues. The DNA of the CDR3 is TGTGCCAGCAGCCAGGCAGGTGAAACTACCTACAATGAGCAGTTCTTC. As protein: CASSQAGETTYNEQFF.

V is TRBV20-1 and J is TRBJ2-4; possibly TRBD1 or TRBD2 for D (5 bases each). CDR1 and CDR2 from the germline V gene are DFQATT and SNEGSKA (reference sequence). V was trimmed by 0 bases and J by 4 bases, leaving 16 bases between them. The CDR3 loop spans 16 amino acids. The CDR3 sequence: CSARDSLGERKNIQYF. CDR3 in DNA: TGCAGTGCTAGAGATAGTTTGGGGGAACGGAAAAACATTCAGTACTTC.

The chain recombines TRBV3-1 with TRBJ2-5; D perhaps matches TRBD2 (5 bases). Trimming took 0 bases from V and 4 from J, leaving 12 bases between them. The CDR3 is 15 amino acids. Germline-derived CDR1 and CDR2 are LGHDT and YNNKEL (reference sequence). Here the CDR3 reads CASSQDSTGSETQYF. CDR3 sequence (DNA): TGTGCCAGCAGCCAAGACTCCACGGGGTCAGAGACCCAGTACTTC.

The rearrangement links TRBV20-1 to TRBJ1-2; D remains unclear. Per germline, CDR1 DFQATT and CDR2 SNEGSKA (reference sequence). V shed 5 bases and J shed 8 bases, with 15 bases lying between them. This CDR3 comprises 12 residues. The CDR3 reads CSAETAVVGYTF. Written as DNA, the CDR3 is TGCAGTGCTGAGACCGCCGTCGTAGGCTACACCTTC.

There are many counts of this clonotype. The rearrangement joins TRBV7-2 to TRBJ1-5, with D tentatively TRBD1 (5 bases). Per germline, CDR1 SGHTA and CDR2 FQGNSA. Trimming cost V 3 bases and J 5 bases, with 8 bases left between them. This CDR3 spans 13 amino acids. In DNA, the CDR3 is TGTGCCAGCAGCTTGGGCAGGGATCAGCCCCAGCATTTT. It is translated as CASSLGRDQPQHF.

The chain links TRBV20-1 to TRBJ2-5; a possible D gene is TRBD2 (5 bases). The CDR3 spans 15 residues. Germline values: CDR1 DFQATT, CDR2 SNEGSKA (reference sequence). Deletions cut 1 base from V and 7 bases from J, with 19 bases between. CDR3 sequence: CSARVSSPLKTTQYF. The CDR3 region has the DNA TGCAGTGCTAGAGTGTCTAGCCCCCTTAAGACGACCCAGTACTTC.

This chain uses TRBV14 with TRBJ2-3; 10 bases line up with TRBD2. Germline V gene data show CDR1 as SGHDN and CDR2 as FVKESK. The trim removed 1 base at V and 4 bases at J, leaving 5 bases unmatched. CDR3 length: 16 residues. The CDR3 nucleotides read TGTGCCAGCAGCCAAGGGGCTAGCGGGAGCGCAGATACGCAGTATTTT. It yields the protein CASSQGASGSADTQYF.

The chain uses TRBV20-1 and TRBJ2-7; no reliable D call. Germline V lookup: CDR1 DFQATT, CDR2 SNEGSKA (reference sequence). The CDR3 contains 10 residues. The V gene lost 1 base and the J gene lost 7 bases, with 5 bases spanning the gap. The CDR3 nucleotides are TGCAGTGCTAGAGCGGAAGAGCAGTACTTC. This gives the protein CSARAEEQYF.

The genes are TRBV4-1 and TRBJ2-1, with 10 bases aligning to TRBD2. Per the germline V gene, CDR1 is MGHRA and CDR2 is YSYEKL. The CDR3 sequence is 15 residues long. Unmatched junction bases numbered 2, after V lost 3 bases and J lost 3 bases. The CDR3 DNA reads as TGCGCCAGCAGCCAGTCTAGCGGGAGCTACAATGAGCAGTTCTTC. Translation: CASSQSSGSYNEQFF.

This clonotype was seen only a few times. This chain links TRBV4-3 with TRBJ2-3; no clear D gene. CDR3 length equals 16 residues. In germline, CDR1 is LGHNA, CDR2 YSLEER. The V and J ends lost 3 bases and 0 bases respectively, with 13 bases between them. DNA of the CDR3: TGCGCCAGCAGCCAGGGCGGACCTCCAAGCACAGATACGCAGTATTTT. Protein product: CASSQGGPPSTDTQYF.

This clonotype was counted only a few times. This chain connects TRBV6-1 to TRBJ1-2; D is perhaps TRBD1 (5 bases). V dropped 7 bases and J dropped 4 bases, with 16 bases sitting between them. The CDR3 contains 14 residues. Germline CDR1 MNHNS, CDR2 SASEGT. CDR3 DNA sequence: TGTGCCAGCAACGACGGGGGGGGTGCCTATGGCTACACCTTC. Translated: CASNDGGGAYGYTF.

This clonotype came up a few times. The DNA of the CDR3 is TGCGCCAGCAGCTTGTATACCACAGATACGCAGTATTTT. It yields the protein CASSLYTTDTQYF. This chain links TRBV5-1 with TRBJ2-3; no reliable D call. The CDR3 extends over 13 amino acids. The germline gives CDR1 SGHRS, CDR2 YFSETQ. V dropped 1 base and J dropped 2 bases, with 5 bases sitting between them.

This sequence joins TRBV7-2 and TRBJ1-1; 7 positions agree with TRBD1. V was clipped by 3 bases and J by 1 base; unmatched bases: 5. The CDR3 sequence is 15 residues long. Germline loops: CDR1 SGHTA, CDR2 FQGNSA. DNA of the CDR3: TGTGCCAGCAGCTTGAACCGACAGGGGAACACTGAAGCTTTCTTT. Translating gives CASSLNRQGNTEAFF.

This clonotype was seen a single time. This sequence joins TRBV20-1 and TRBJ2-3; D ambiguous. V was pared by 4 bases and J by 2 bases, with 10 bases between. The length of the CDR3 is 13 residues. Germline values: CDR1 DFQATT, CDR2 SNEGSKA (reference sequence). DNA for the CDR3: TGCAGTGCTAACCCCTCGGTCACAGATACGCAGTATTTT. Its protein is CSANPSVTDTQYF.

As regards this clonotype: The junction does not match germline at one end; this may be a read error. J is TRBJ1-5 and V is TRBV20-1; D is perhaps TRBD1 (5 bases). Germline CDR1 and CDR2: DFQATT and SNEGSKA (reference sequence). The CDR3 covers 14 residues. The CDR3 sequence: CCARERGWNQPQHF. DNA of the CDR3: TGCTGTGCTAGAGAACGGGGCTGGAATCAGCCCCAGCATTTT.

The chain employs TRBV18 and TRBJ2-1; maybe TRBD1 (6 bases). The V gene's germline CDR1 is KGHSH and CDR2 LQKENI. Trimming removed 6 bases from V and 2 bases from J, with 14 bases in between. The CDR3 contains 15 residues. The CDR3 nucleotides are TGTGCCAGCTCGAACGGGACACAAACCTACAATGAGCAGTTCTTC. Amino acids: CASSNGTQTYNEQFF.

This chain joins TRBV11-2 and TRBJ2-1, with a possible D match to TRBD1 (5 bases). Germline assignment: CDR1 SGHAT and CDR2 FQNNGV. With 0 bases removed from V and 5 bases from J, the gap between germline ends came to 14 bases. CDR3 length equals 16 residues. As DNA, the CDR3 is TGTGCCAGCAGCTTAGAGGCAGCAGGGCCGAACAATGAGCAGTTCTTC. Amino acid sequence: CASSLEAAGPNNEQFF.

The genes are TRBV7-9 and TRBJ2-7; D gene unclear. The CDR3 totals 13 residues. The V and J ends lost 3 bases and 5 bases respectively, with 11 bases between them. Germline V gene sequence: CDR1 SEHNR, CDR2 FQNEAQ (reference sequence). The CDR3 coding sequence is TGTGCCAGCAGCTTTAAATGGAACGACGAGCAGTACTTC. This sequence encodes CASSFKWNDEQYF.

This clonotype was detected once. The genes are TRBV9 and TRBJ2-5; D is ambiguous. The CDR3 contains 16 residues. V lost 0 bases and J lost 4, with 16 bases in between. Germline V gene lookup returns CDR1 SGDLS and CDR2 YYNGEE. In DNA form, the CDR3 reads TGTGCCAGCAGCGTAGCGCCCACCGCCCAGAGAGAGACCCAGTACTTC. Its translation is CASSVAPTAQRETQYF.

The V gene is TRBV20-1, the J gene TRBJ2-1, with TRBD2 matching 9 bases. The CDR3 is 14 amino acids. Germline V gene data show CDR1 as DFQATT and CDR2 as SNEGSKA (reference sequence). V lost 0 bases and J lost 8; bases outside the gene matches: 5. The CDR3 nucleotides are TGCAGTGCTAGAGATGGCGGGAGGGGGGATGAGCAGTTCTTC. Protein: CSARDGGRGDEQFF.

This clonotype appeared once. V is TRBV11-1 and J is TRBJ2-7; the D gene is possibly TRBD1 (7 bases). The length of the CDR3 is 13 residues. CDR1 and CDR2 from the germline V gene are SGHAT and FQDESV (reference sequence). V was clipped by 4 bases and J by 7 bases, with 14 bases between them. CDR3 coding DNA: TGTGCCAGCAGCTCAGAACCAGGGGGGGAGCAGTACTTC. Its protein product is CASSSEPGGEQYF. Full variable domain (rest looked up from reference TRBV11-1 and TRBJ2-7): EAEVAQSPRYKITEKSQAVAFWCDPISGHATLYWYRQILGQGPELLVQFQDESVVDDSQLPKDRFSAERLKGVDSTLKIQPAELGDSAMYLCASSSEPGGEQYFGPGTRLTVT.

This clonotype was seen ten or more times. V gene TRBV3-1 combines with J gene TRBJ2-3, with D maybe TRBD1 (6 bases). Germline loops: CDR1 LGHDT, CDR2 YNNKEL (reference sequence). The CDR3 is made up of 14 amino acids. The V gene lost 4 bases and the J gene lost 8 bases, with 16 bases spanning the gap. CDR3 loop: CASSPSQTGGTQYF. The CDR3 DNA reads as TGTGCCAGCAGCCCATCTCAGACAGGCGGTACGCAGTATTTT.

This clonotype was observed a few times. The V gene is TRBV7-8, the J gene TRBJ2-5, with a tentative D call TRBD1 (5 bases). Per the germline V gene, CDR1 is SGHVS and CDR2 is FQNEAQ. This CDR3 has 15 residues. Trimming removed 6 bases at V and 5 bases at J, with 19 bases between. The CDR3 nucleotides read TGTGCCAGCAGTAGGGGTGGCGGTATCGCCGAGACCCAGTACTTC. Protein sequence: CASSRGGGIAETQYF.